This section outlines one T cell receptor beta chain sequence together with its context. This sample stems from a study of blood T cell repertoires in COVID-19. Looking at the study overall: The analysed material was cDNA or gDNA that came from T cells, B-cell-depleted T cells, or PBMCs.

CDR3 length equals 16 residues. The germline V gene encodes CDR1 SGHRS and CDR2 YFSETQ. Losses at the gene ends were 0 bases for V and 0 bases for J; bases not matched to a gene: 5. Assay: immunoSEQ multiplex PCR; the TCRdb copy retains only in-frame clones and omits some. Here the sample spans 150,000 to 200,000 clones, roughly 90% being singletons. This clonotype originated in a man in his sixties with active or convalescent COVID-19. Sequencing was performed on peripheral blood. The chain joins TRBV5-1 to TRBJ1-1; 7 bases fit TRBD1. DNA of the CDR3: TGCGCCAGCAGCTTGGAGAACAGGGGCATGAACACTGAAGCTTTCTTT. This gives the protein CASSLENRGMNTEAFF.